This T cell receptor beta chain comes out of a study of CD8+CD57+ T cells in acquired aplastic anemia. Overall study context: CD4+ and CD8+ cells, once sorted, gave DNA averaging approximately 3 ug.

Sequenced patients had shown CD8+CD57+ cell expansion by flow cytometry. The sample holds many counts of this clonotype. Its specificity is unknown. V was pared by 3 bases and J by 5 bases, with 12 bases between. Germline CDR1 is ENHRY and CDR2 is SYGVKD. The CDR3 spans 14 residues. Genomic DNA constituted the template upon which TCR beta VDJ and CDR3 profiling was performed. TCRdb reprocessed the reads via MiXCR and lists one record per CDR3 protein. The sample shows some 160,000 distinct CDR3 sequences, 40% to 50% of them seen only once. Overall study results and limits: With respect to CD8+ Simpson's diversity, patients and controls did not differ significantly.

The chain couples TRBV10-3 to TRBJ2-3; D not certain. Material: sorted CD4+, CD8+, or CD8+CD57+ T cells (not recorded which) from PBMCs. The TCR was taken from a human donor with aplastic anemia. The CDR3 loop is CAISEPDLEDTQYF. The CDR3 bases are TGTGCCATCAGTGAACCCGATCTAGAAGATACGCAGTATTTT.